Following are 3 T cell receptor beta chains from one sample sequenced in a study of blood T cell repertoires in COVID-19. Using immunoSEQ multiplex PCR, the repertoire was profiled, and TCRdb retains in-frame clones only, with some absent. This sample yields under 200,000 clones, of which around 80% are seen a single time; approximately 12% belongs to the top ten. Sequenced: PBMCs or T cells enriched from blood (not recorded which). Receptors originate from a woman aged 55-69 years who had recovered from COVID-19.

The gene calls are TRBV27 and TRBJ1-4; 8 bases are a match to TRBD1. Losses at the gene ends were 6 bases for V and 4 bases for J; bases not matched to a gene: 4. Per germline, CDR1 MNHEY and CDR2 SMNVEV (reference sequence). The CDR3 consists of 14 residues. This CDR3 is CASSRTGFNEKLFF. As DNA, the CDR3 is TGTGCCAGCAGCCGGACAGGGTTTAATGAAAAACTGTTTTTT.

This chain uses TRBV5-1 with TRBJ2-1, with TRBD2 matching over 8 bases. V lost 3 bases, J lost 5 bases, and 10 bases stayed unmatched. This CDR3 region has 16 residues. Germline CDR1 and CDR2: SGHRS and YFSETQ. The CDR3 DNA follows: TGCGCCAGCAGCTACTACCGGGCGGGAGGCCACAATGAGCAGTTCTTC. Translation: CASSYYRAGGHNEQFF.

CDR3 protein: CASSPRTGGTDTQYF. DNA of the CDR3: TGTGCCAGCAGCCCCAGGACAGGGGGCACAGATACGCAGTATTTT. The chain employs TRBV11-2 and TRBJ2-3; 9 nucleotides agree with TRBD1. Losses at the gene ends were 5 bases for V and 1 base for J; bases not matched to a gene: 4. Germline CDR1 and CDR2: SGHAT and FQNNGV. There are 15 residues in the CDR3.